This T cell receptor (beta chain) was sequenced during a study of CDR3 diversity in severe acne (dated by TCRdb to about 2019). Many counts were recorded for this clonotype. Its antigen remains undetermined. Per-base qualities were not stored, and no clone one base away is much larger. Libraries were constructed by PCR. Sequencing took place on an Illumina HiSeq 2000. Starting from the raw public reads, TCRdb applied fastp trimming at Q25, assembled clones with MiXCR and retained in-frame beta chains. Each CDR3 protein appears once, grouped with its most common genes and DNA. The sample includes about 85,000 distinct CDR3 sequences, with roughly half observed a single time. 10% of the sample is taken by the ten largest. Trimming removed 5 bases from V and 3 bases from J; the gene matches leave 8 bases unexplained. The CDR3 starts with the cysteine, ends with the phenylalanine, and has 16 residues. The DNA shown is the 48-base CDR3, in frame from base 1.

The sequenced sample was blood. The chain was built from TRBV12-3 or TRBV12-4 and TRBJ1-5; TRBD1 aligns with 9 central bases. The source of this sequence is a male donor in good health, serving as a control. The CDR3: CASSQGQGKVNQPQHF. The DNA sequence is as follows: TGTGCCAGCAGTCAAGGACAGGGGAAGGTCAATCAGCCCCAGCATTTT.